This T cell receptor (beta chain) was observed in a study of cytomegalovirus exposure and HLA in healthy donors. V gave up 5 bases and J gave up 1 base, with 8 bases separating them. Germline CDR1 and CDR2: SEHNR and FQNEAQ (reference sequence). CDR3 length: 13 amino acids. Only one count was recorded for this clone. Researchers ran the PCR with 60 Vbeta and 13 Jbeta primers. The table came from immunoSEQ multiplex PCR; TCRdb's copy has only in-frame clones and leaves some out. The table records 150,000 to 180,000 clones, about 70% of them present only once. At sampling all donors were nominally healthy, likely with unrecorded immune exposures.

The gene calls are TRBV7-9 and TRBJ1-1; TRBD1 might be the D (6 bases). Sequenced input: PBMCs. This TCR derives from a man between 18 and 29 years old in good health and CMV-seronegative. CDR3 DNA sequence: TGTGCCAGCAGCGGACAGAAGAACACTGAAGCTTTCTTT. This gives the protein CASSGQKNTEAFF. Using reference TRBV7-9 and TRBJ1-1 for the parts outside the CDR3, the full variable domain is DTGVSQNPRHKITKRGQNVTFRCDPISEHNRLYWYRQTLGQGPEFLTYFQNEAQLEKSRLLSDRFSAERPKGSFSTLEIQRTEQGDSAMYLCASSGQKNTEAFFGQGTRLTVV.